This T cell receptor beta chain was sequenced for a study of cytomegalovirus exposure and HLA in healthy donors. Every donor was a healthy person donating bone marrow. This CDR3 has 14 residues. Germline-derived CDR1 and CDR2 are SGHNT and YENEEA. V trimming: 5 bases; J trimming: 7 bases; junction bases outside the gene matches: 8. Researchers ran the PCR with 60 Vbeta and 13 Jbeta primers. Data came from immunoSEQ multiplex PCR; TCRdb stores just in-frame clones and leaves some out. This sample has under 200,000 clones, with around 78% found just once. Study findings and constraints: Reported results showed that the classifier diagnosed cytomegalovirus status with high specificity and sensitivity. Some 16,000 TCR beta sequences were associated with HLA alleles at 0.05 false discovery rate in a later analysis. A later analysis found common viral pathogens apparently linked to several of the most significant clusters.

On this clone: Antigen: not known.

The sequence came from a woman between 35 and 50 years old in good health and CMV-seronegative. Specimen: PBMCs. The chain has TRBV11-3 and TRBJ2-1, with 7 bases identical to TRBD1. CDR3 DNA: TGTGCCAGCAGCATTAACAGGGGAAGGAATGAGCAGTTCTTC. The encoded protein is CASSINRGRNEQFF.